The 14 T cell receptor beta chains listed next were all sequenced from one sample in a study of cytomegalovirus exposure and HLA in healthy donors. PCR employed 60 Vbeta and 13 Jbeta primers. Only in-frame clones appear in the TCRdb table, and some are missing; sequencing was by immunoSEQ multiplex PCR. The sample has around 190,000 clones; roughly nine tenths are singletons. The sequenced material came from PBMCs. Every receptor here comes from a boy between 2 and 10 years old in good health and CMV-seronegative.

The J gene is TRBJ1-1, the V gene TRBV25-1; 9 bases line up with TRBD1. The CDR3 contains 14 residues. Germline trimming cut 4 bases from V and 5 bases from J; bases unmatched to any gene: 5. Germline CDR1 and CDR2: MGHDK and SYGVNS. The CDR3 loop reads CASSARDRVTEAFF. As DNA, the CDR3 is TGTGCCAGCAGTGCCCGGGACAGGGTTACTGAAGCTTTCTTT. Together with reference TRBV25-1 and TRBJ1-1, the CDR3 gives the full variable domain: EADIYQTPRYLVIGTGKKITLECSQTMGHDKMYWYQQDPGMELHLIHYSYGVNSTEKGDLSSESTVSRIRTEHFPLTLESARPSHTSQYLCASSARDRVTEAFFGQGTRLTVV.

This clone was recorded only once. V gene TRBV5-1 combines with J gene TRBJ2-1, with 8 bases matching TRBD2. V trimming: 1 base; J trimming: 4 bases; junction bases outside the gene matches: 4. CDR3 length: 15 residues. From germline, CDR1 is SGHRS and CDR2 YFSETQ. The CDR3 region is CASSLILAGYNEQFF. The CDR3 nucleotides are TGCGCCAGCAGCTTGATTTTAGCGGGATACAATGAGCAGTTCTTC.

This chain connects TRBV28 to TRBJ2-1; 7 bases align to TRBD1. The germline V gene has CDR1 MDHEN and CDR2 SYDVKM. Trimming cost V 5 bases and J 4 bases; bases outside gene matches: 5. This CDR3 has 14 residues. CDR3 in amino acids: CASSLPGQYNEQFF. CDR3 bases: TGTGCCAGCAGTCTGCCGGGACAGTACAATGAGCAGTTCTTC.

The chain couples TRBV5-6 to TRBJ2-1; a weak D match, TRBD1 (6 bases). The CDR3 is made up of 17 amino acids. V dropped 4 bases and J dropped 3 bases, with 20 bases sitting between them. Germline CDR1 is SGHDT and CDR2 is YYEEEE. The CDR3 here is CASSQWERGGVYNEQFF. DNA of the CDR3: TGTGCCAGCAGCCAATGGGAGCGAGGGGGAGTCTACAATGAGCAGTTCTTC.

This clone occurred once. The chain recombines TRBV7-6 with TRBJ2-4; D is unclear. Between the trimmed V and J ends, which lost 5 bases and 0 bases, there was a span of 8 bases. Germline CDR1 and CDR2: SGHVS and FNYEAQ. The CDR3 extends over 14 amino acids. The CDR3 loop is CASSPRLAKNIQYF. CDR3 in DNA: TGTGCCAGCAGCCCTAGACTAGCCAAAAACATTCAGTACTTC.

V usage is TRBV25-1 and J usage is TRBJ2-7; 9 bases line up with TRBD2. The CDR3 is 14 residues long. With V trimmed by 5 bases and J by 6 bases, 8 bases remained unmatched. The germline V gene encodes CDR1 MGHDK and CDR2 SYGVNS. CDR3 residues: CASSHGGLASEQYF. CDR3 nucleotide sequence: TGTGCCAGCAGTCACGGGGGACTAGCTAGCGAGCAGTACTTC.

CDR3 bases: TGTGCCAGCAGCCCAGGGGGCGGCAATCAGCCCCAGCATTTT. Residues: CASSPGGGNQPQHF. V is TRBV28 and J is TRBJ1-5, with 8 bases identical to TRBD1. V shed 6 bases and J 2 bases; nucleotides not matched to a gene: 3. The CDR3 runs to 14 residues. From germline, CDR1 is MDHEN and CDR2 SYDVKM.

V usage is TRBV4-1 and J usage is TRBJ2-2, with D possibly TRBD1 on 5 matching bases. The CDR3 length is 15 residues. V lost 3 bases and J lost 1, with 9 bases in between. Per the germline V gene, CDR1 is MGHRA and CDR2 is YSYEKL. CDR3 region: CASSQGLLNTGELFF. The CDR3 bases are TGCGCCAGCAGCCAGGGGCTCCTGAACACCGGGGAGCTGTTTTTT.

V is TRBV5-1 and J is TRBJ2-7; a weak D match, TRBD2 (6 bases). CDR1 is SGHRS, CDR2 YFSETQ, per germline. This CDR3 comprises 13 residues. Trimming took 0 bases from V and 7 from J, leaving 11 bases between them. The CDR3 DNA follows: TGCGCCAGCAGCTTGGTAGCGGTCGCTGAGCAGTACTTC. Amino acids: CASSLVAVAEQYF.

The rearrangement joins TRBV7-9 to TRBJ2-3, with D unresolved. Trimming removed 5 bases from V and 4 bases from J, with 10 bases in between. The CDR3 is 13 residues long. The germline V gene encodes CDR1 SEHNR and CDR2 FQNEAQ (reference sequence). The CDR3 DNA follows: TGTGCCAGCAGCCCACCCCGGGCAGATACGCAGTATTTT. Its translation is CASSPPRADTQYF.

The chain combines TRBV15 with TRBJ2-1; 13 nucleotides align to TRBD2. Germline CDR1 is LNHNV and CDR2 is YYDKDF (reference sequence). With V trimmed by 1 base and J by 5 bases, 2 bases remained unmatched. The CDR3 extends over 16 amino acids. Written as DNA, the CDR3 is TGTGCCACCAGCAGAGGACTAGCGGGAGGAGACAATGAGCAGTTCTTC. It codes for CATSRGLAGGDNEQFF. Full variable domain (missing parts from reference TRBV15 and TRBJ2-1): DAMVIQNPRYQVTQFGKPVTLSCSQTLNHNVMYWYQQKSSQAPKLLFHYYDKDFNNEADTPDNFQSRRPNTSFCFLDIRSPGLGDTAMYLCATSRGLAGGDNEQFFGPGTRLTVL.

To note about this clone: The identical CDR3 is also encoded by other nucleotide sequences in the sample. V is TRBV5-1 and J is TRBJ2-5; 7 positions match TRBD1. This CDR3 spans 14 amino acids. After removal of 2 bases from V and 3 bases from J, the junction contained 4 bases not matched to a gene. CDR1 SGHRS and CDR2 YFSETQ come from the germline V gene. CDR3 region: CASSLTGTEETQYF. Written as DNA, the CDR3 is TGCGCCAGCAGCTTAACCGGGACAGAAGAGACCCAGTACTTC.

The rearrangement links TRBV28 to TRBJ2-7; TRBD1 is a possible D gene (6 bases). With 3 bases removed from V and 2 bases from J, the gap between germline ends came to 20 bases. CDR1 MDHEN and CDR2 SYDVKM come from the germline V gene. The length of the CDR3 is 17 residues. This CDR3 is CASSFPFGQGITYEQYF. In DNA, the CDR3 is TGTGCCAGCAGTTTCCCCTTCGGTCAGGGGATAACCTACGAGCAGTACTTC.

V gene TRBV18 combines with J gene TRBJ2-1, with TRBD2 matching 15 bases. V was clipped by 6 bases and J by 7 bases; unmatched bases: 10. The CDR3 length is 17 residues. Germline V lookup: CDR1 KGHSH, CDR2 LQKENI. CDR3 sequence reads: CASSQPGLAGGSNEQFF. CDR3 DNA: TGTGCCAGCTCGCAACCGGGACTAGCGGGAGGATCGAATGAGCAGTTCTTC.